The 19 T cell receptor beta chains in this list originate from one sample, sequenced in a study of blood T cell repertoires in COVID-19. The method was immunoSEQ multiplex PCR; TCRdb's version includes in-frame clones alone and lacks a portion of them. This sample has approximately 210,000 clones, with just under 85% found just once. Sequenced sample: PBMCs or T cells enriched from blood (not recorded which). The origin of the receptors is a man aged 35-49 years who had recovered from COVID-19.

The genes are TRBV19 and TRBJ2-1; 12 bases align to TRBD2. V gave up 2 bases and J gave up 6 bases; unmatched junction bases: 5. Looked up from germline, CDR1 is LNHDA and CDR2 is SQIVND (reference sequence). This CDR3 contains 16 residues. CDR3 nucleotides: TGTGCCAGTAGTATAAGGCTAGCGGGAGGGCTCAATGAGCAGTTCTTC. This codes for CASSIRLAGGLNEQFF.

This clone has only one observation. The sample carries other DNA sequences with the same CDR3. The genes are TRBV30 and TRBJ2-7, with D possibly TRBD1 on 5 matching bases. With 1 base removed from V and 6 bases from J, the gap between germline ends came to 7 bases. Germline CDR1 is GTSNPN and CDR2 is SVGIG (reference sequence). The CDR3 contains 11 residues. The CDR3 sequence is CAWSGRGEQYF. The DNA for the CDR3 is TGTGCCTGGAGTGGAAGGGGCGAGCAGTACTTC.

The rearrangement joins TRBV27 to TRBJ1-4; 8 bases match TRBD1. J was trimmed by 4 bases and V by 5 bases; bases with no gene match: 6. CDR1 is MNHEY, CDR2 SMNVEV, per germline (reference sequence). The CDR3 is 15 amino acids. CDR3 region: CASSPQDRVNEKLFF. The CDR3 DNA follows: TGTGCCAGCAGTCCCCAGGACAGGGTTAATGAAAAACTGTTTTTT.

The gene calls are TRBV27 and TRBJ1-2; D is uncertain. This CDR3 spans 14 amino acids. V was clipped by 3 bases and J by 2 bases, with 10 bases between them. Germline V gene data show CDR1 as MNHEY and CDR2 as SMNVEV (reference sequence). CDR3 nucleotides: TGTGCCAGCAGTTTCACGCGCACGAACTATGGCTACACCTTC. It is translated as CASSFTRTNYGYTF.

V is TRBV27 and J is TRBJ1-2, with 9 nucleotides matching TRBD1. Trimming took 5 bases from V and 8 from J; bases not matched to a gene: 6. Looked up from germline, CDR1 is MNHEY and CDR2 is SMNVEV (reference sequence). The CDR3 is 13 amino acids. CDR3 in DNA: TGTGCCAGCAGTCCGGGGACAGGGTGGGGCTACACCTTC. It codes for CASSPGTGWGYTF.

This clone came up once. V gene TRBV5-3 combines with J gene TRBJ1-3; no firm D call. TRBV5-3 is an open reading frame whose function is uncertain. The CDR3 has 14 residues. V was trimmed by 0 bases and J by 0 bases, leaving 4 bases between them. CDR3 residues: CARSLGASGNTIYF. The CDR3 coding sequence is TGTGCCAGAAGCTTGGGGGCCTCTGGAAACACCATATATTTT.

DNA of the CDR3: TGCGCCAGCAGCTTGGTGTCAGACTCCTACAATGAGCAGTTCTTC. Translating it yields CASSLVSDSYNEQFF. The chain has TRBV5-1 and TRBJ2-1, with D hard to call. Trimming cost V 0 bases and J 0 bases, with 7 bases left between them. The germline V gene has CDR1 SGHRS and CDR2 YFSETQ. This CDR3 contains 15 residues.

This CDR3 reads CASSPRGGRVTQYF. CDR3 bases: TGCGCCAGCAGCCCTCGTGGCGGGAGGGTGACCCAGTACTTC. This chain uses TRBV5-1 with TRBJ2-5, with TRBD2 identical over 9 bases. J lost 7 bases, V lost 4 bases, and 8 bases had no gene match. Germline values: CDR1 SGHRS, CDR2 YFSETQ. The CDR3 consists of 14 residues.

The V call is TRBV12-3 or TRBV12-4, the J call TRBJ2-7, with a tentative D call TRBD1 (5 bases). The CDR3 is made up of 13 amino acids. The ends were cut back, 4 bases at V and 3 bases at J, with 10 bases in the middle. The CDR3 region has the DNA TGTGCCAGCAGTTCGGACACCTTCTACGAGCAGTACTTC. Translation gives CASSSDTFYEQYF.

This chain connects TRBV5-6 to TRBJ2-1; TRBD2 matches 8 bases. CDR3 size: 13 residues. V shed 4 bases and J 8 bases; nucleotides not matched to a gene: 5. CDR1 and CDR2 (germline): SGHDT, YYEEEE. CDR3 coding DNA: TGTGCCAGCAGCCGGACTAGCATCTATGAGCAGTTCTTC. Translating gives CASSRTSIYEQFF.

This chain's CDR3 is CASSPEAYEQFF. Written as DNA, the CDR3 is TGTGCCAGCTCACCAGAAGCGTATGAGCAGTTCTTC. The chain recombines TRBV18 with TRBJ2-1; unclear D gene. The length of the CDR3 is 12 residues. V gave up 2 bases and J gave up 8 bases, with 7 bases separating them. Germline V gene lookup returns CDR1 KGHSH and CDR2 LQKENI.

The J gene is TRBJ1-5, the V gene TRBV27; D uncertain. The V end was cut by 2 bases, the J end by 2 bases, with 10 bases between. The CDR3 contains 15 residues. CDR1 MNHEY and CDR2 SMNVEV come from the germline V gene (reference sequence). The DNA for the CDR3 is TGTGCCAGCAGTTTACTGGGAGTGGGCAATCAGCCCCAGCATTTT. Encoded protein: CASSLLGVGNQPQHF.

The CDR3 nucleotides are TGTGCCAGCAGCGTCGGACTAGCGGGAGCAGATACGCAGTATTTT. It codes for CASSVGLAGADTQYF. The chain links TRBV7-3 to TRBJ2-3, with 13 bases lining up with TRBD2. Germline V gene lookup returns CDR1 SGHTA and CDR2 FQGTGA. The ends lost 5 bases at V and 4 bases at J; junction bases unmatched: 3. The CDR3 has 15 amino acids.

The chain recombines TRBV11-2 with TRBJ2-4; possible D gene TRBD1, 6 bases. Trimming stripped 5 bases from V and 0 bases from J, with 14 bases between. CDR1 SGHAT and CDR2 FQNNGV come from the germline V gene. The CDR3 length is 16 residues. The CDR3 region is CASSDQGTLAKNIQYF. The CDR3 DNA sequence: TGTGCCAGCAGCGACCAGGGGACCCTAGCCAAAAACATTCAGTACTTC.

The chain combines TRBV29-1 with TRBJ1-2; no clear D gene. Germline V CDR1 and CDR2: SQVTM, ANQGSEA. The CDR3 has 10 residues. Trimming took off 3 bases at V and 4 bases at J, with 3 bases between the two ends. The CDR3 DNA sequence: TGCAGCGTTGACGGCTATGGCTACACCTTC. This gives the protein CSVDGYGYTF. The complete variable domain, with remaining parts taken from reference TRBV29-1 and TRBJ1-2, reads SAVISQKPSRDICQRGTSLTIQCQVDSQVTMMFWYRQQPGQSLTLIATANQGSEATYESGFVIDKFPISRPNLTFSTLTVSNMSPEDSSIYLCSVDGYGYTFGSGTRLTVV.

The chain recombines TRBV5-1 with TRBJ2-5, with D perhaps matching TRBD2 (6 bases). The CDR3 runs 13 residues. Germline loops: CDR1 SGHRS, CDR2 YFSETQ. Trimming pared 5 bases from V and 7 bases from J, leaving 15 bases between. CDR3 sequence (DNA): TGCGCCAGCAGGCGGGACGGCAGCGGGACCCAGTACTTC. It encodes CASRRDGSGTQYF.

The chain has TRBV6-2 or TRBV6-3 and TRBJ1-2; 9 bases are a match to TRBD1. The CDR3 loop spans 13 amino acids. The trim removed 5 bases at V and 7 bases at J, leaving 5 bases unmatched. Germline V gene data show CDR1 as MNHEY and CDR2 as SVGEGT. This chain's CDR3 is CASSNRGRSGYTF. In DNA form, the CDR3 reads TGTGCCAGCAGTAACAGGGGGCGGAGTGGCTACACCTTC.

The chain has TRBV5-1 and TRBJ2-7, with D hard to call. This CDR3 comprises 14 residues. Germline lookup yields CDR1 SGHRS and CDR2 YFSETQ. V was trimmed by 4 bases and J by 0 bases, leaving 11 bases between them. CDR3 nucleotide sequence: TGCGCCAGCAGCCCGATTACAGACTCCTACGAGCAGTACTTC. Its translation is CASSPITDSYEQYF.

The chain carries TRBV28 and TRBJ2-3, with 7 bases aligning to TRBD2. The CDR3 covers 15 residues. V gave up 6 bases and J gave up 2 bases; unmatched junction bases: 8. Looked up from germline, CDR1 is MDHEN and CDR2 is SYDVKM. This CDR3 reads CASRSGDSSTDTQYF. The CDR3 DNA is TGTGCCAGCAGGAGCGGGGACTCCTCCACAGATACGCAGTATTTT.